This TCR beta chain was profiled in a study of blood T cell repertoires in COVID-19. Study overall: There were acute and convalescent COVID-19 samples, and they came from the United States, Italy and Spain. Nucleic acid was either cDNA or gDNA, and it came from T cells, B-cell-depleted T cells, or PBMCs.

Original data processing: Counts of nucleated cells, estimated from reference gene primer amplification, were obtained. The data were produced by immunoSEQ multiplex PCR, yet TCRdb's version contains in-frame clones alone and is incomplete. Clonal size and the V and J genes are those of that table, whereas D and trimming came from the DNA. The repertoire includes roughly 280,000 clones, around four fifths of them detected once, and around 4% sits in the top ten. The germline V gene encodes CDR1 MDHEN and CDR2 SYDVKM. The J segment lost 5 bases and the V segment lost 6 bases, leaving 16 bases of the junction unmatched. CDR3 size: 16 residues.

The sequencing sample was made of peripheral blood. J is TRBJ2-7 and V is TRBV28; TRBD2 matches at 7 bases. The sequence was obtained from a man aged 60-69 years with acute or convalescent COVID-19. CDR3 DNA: TGTGCCAGCAGCCCCTCCTCGGGGGGAGTAATCAACGAGCAGTACTTC. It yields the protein CASSPSSGGVINEQYF.